This T cell receptor beta chain appears in the sequencing data of a study of blood T cell repertoires in COVID-19. About the research overall: Acute and convalescent COVID-19 samples came from the United States, Italy and Spain.

This clone came up once. V trimming: 3 bases; J trimming: 1 base; junction bases outside the gene matches: 5. Germline V gene data show CDR1 as SGHNT and CDR2 as YYREEE (reference sequence). CDR3 size: 17 residues. How the authors handled the data: Estimation of nucleated cell counts relied on the amplification of reference gene primers. Profiled with immunoSEQ multiplex PCR; TCRdb holds only in-frame clones, not every one. For V, J and clone size, that table is used; D and trimming come from the DNA. Found here are 300,000 to 400,000 clones, 88% of them singletons; the top ten hold roughly 0.97%. Cohorts were determined from participant-reported clinical history.

Input material: PBMCs or T cells enriched from blood (not recorded which). This chain joins TRBV5-4 and TRBJ1-4; 11 nucleotides agree with TRBD1. The clonotype originates from a woman aged 25 to 45 with acute COVID-19. DNA of the CDR3: TGTGCCAGCAGCTGGGGGGGACAGGGGGTAACTAATGAAAAACTGTTTTTT. Amino acid sequence: CASSWGGQGVTNEKLFF.